These T cell receptor beta chains were read from a single sample in a study of molecular identifiers for immune sequencing clone quantification. TCRdb reprocessed the PCR reads with MiXCR, giving one entry per CDR3 protein. The table includes about 40,000 distinct CDR3 sequences, about a quarter detected once. Sample: naive CD8+ T cells from blood, with Jurkat cell RNA spiked in. These receptors originate from a human donor in good health. Some libraries in this study had Jurkat cell RNA spiked in. CDR3s include the opening cysteine and the closing phenylalanine or tryptophan. A D gene is named only where the DNA matches it firmly. A clone size is listed for some rows: how often the clone was seen (once, few, many), or a class if it is expanded.

TRBJ2-3 | TRBV9 | TRBD2 | many | TGTGCCAGCAGCGTAGAATTAGCGGGAGGTTCGGATACGCAGTATTTT | CASSVELAGGSDTQYF
TRBJ2-2 | TRBV7-6 | NA | many | TGTGCCAGCAGCTTAGTTGGGTCTAGCGATTCCACCGGGGAGCTGTTTTTT | CASSLVGSSDSTGELFF
TRBJ1-1 | TRBV5-4 | TRBD1 | many | TGTGCCAGCAGCCCTTTCGCAATTAGGGGGCGCGCGGGCACTGAAGCTTTCTTT | CASSPFAIRGRAGTEAFF
TRBJ2-3 | TRBV11-2 | NA | NA | TGTGCCAGCAGCTCAGAGGAGATCGACACAGATACGCAGTATTTT | CASSSEEIDTDTQYF
TRBJ2-2 | TRBV12-3/TRBV12-4 | TRBD2 | many | TGTGCCAGCAATGCAGCGGGAGGGTTCGCCGGGGAGCTGTTTTTT | CASNAAGGFAGELFF
TRBJ2-5 | TRBV9 | TRBD1 | many | TGTGCCAGCAGCACACCCGGACAGGGGGTGCGAGAGACCCAGTACTTC | CASSTPGQGVRETQYF
TRBJ1-1 | TRBV27 | NA | many | TGTGCCAGCAGTTTTTCCCAGAACACTGAAGCTTTCTTT | CASSFSQNTEAFF
TRBJ2-7 | TRBV7-9 | TRBD1 | many | TGTGCCAGCAGCCCCACCCTTTCCAACCGGGACAGGGGTTCCTACGAGCAGTACTTC | CASSPTLSNRDRGSYEQYF
TRBJ1-1 | TRBV20-1 | TRBD1 | few | TGCAGTGCTAGCATAAACAGGGGGCGCGTTCCTTGGGATGAAGCTTTCTTT | CSASINRGRVPWDEAFF
TRBJ2-1 | TRBV6-2/TRBV6-3 | NA | many | TGTGCCAGCAGGCCTAGCACAGCGGGTGAGCAGTTCTTC | CASRPSTAGEQFF
TRBJ2-5 | TRBV28 | NA | many | TGTGCCAGCAGTTATCACCAAGAGACCCAGTACTTC | CASSYHQETQYF
TRBJ1-1 | TRBV9 | NA | many | TGTGCCAGCAGCGACGGGACACTGAACACTGAAGCTTTCTTT | CASSDGTLNTEAFF